The 22 T cell receptor beta chains given below trace back to one sample, sequenced in a study of human versus mouse CDR3 diversity and MHC coevolution. The repertoire was sequenced with immunoSEQ multiplex PCR; TCRdb's copy has only in-frame clones and lacks some. The profile shows roughly 80,000 clones, around 93% of them singletons. Sequencing was done on a sample of naive CD4+ T cells from blood. Subset reported: CD45RO-negative CD62L-positive naive CD4 T cells. The source is a person between 30 and 69 years old in good health.

CDR3 sequence (DNA): TGTGCCAGCTCATTGCAGCGGGGACCCCTGAACACCGGGGAGCTGTTTTTT. Protein: CASSLQRGPLNTGELFF. This chain connects TRBV18 to TRBJ2-2; TRBD2 matches at 7 bases. V shed 5 bases, J shed 1 base, and the junction held 10 bases outside the gene matches. Germline CDR1 and CDR2: KGHSH and LQKENI. The CDR3 has 17 amino acids.

The chain links TRBV7-9 to TRBJ2-1; 8 bases are shared with TRBD1. The ends lost 2 bases at V and 2 bases at J; junction bases unmatched: 5. Germline V gene lookup returns CDR1 SEHNR and CDR2 FQNEAQ (reference sequence). CDR3 length: 16 residues. The CDR3 coding sequence is TGTGCCAGCAGCTTAAGAGGACAGGGAACCTACAATGAGCAGTTCTTC. Its protein is CASSLRGQGTYNEQFF.

This rearrangement joins TRBV5-4 to TRBJ2-1; TRBD1 matches 9 bases. Losses at the gene ends were 4 bases for V and 2 bases for J; bases not matched to a gene: 4. Looked up from germline, CDR1 is SGHNT and CDR2 is YYREEE (reference sequence). This CDR3 has 15 amino acids. The CDR3, as DNA: TGTGCCAGCAGCCCCGGACAGGGGACCTACAATGAGCAGTTCTTC. It codes for CASSPGQGTYNEQFF.

The chain has TRBV6-6 and TRBJ1-2; D possibly corresponds to TRBD1 (5 bases). The length of the CDR3 is 12 residues. From germline, CDR1 is MNHNY and CDR2 SVGAGI (reference sequence). V lost 2 bases, J lost 5 bases, and 6 bases lay in between. CDR3 sequence reads: CASSYDRYGYTF. In DNA, the CDR3 is TGTGCCAGCAGTTACGACAGATATGGCTACACCTTC.

The V and J genes are TRBV19 and TRBJ1-1; D remains unclear. Trimming left V 3 bases short and J 3 bases short, with 17 bases between. Germline V gene data show CDR1 as LNHDA and CDR2 as SQIVND (reference sequence). The CDR3 has 16 amino acids. In DNA, the CDR3 is TGTGCCAGTAGTATCGCGGCCTTACAAGAAGACACTGAAGCTTTCTTT. It encodes CASSIAALQEDTEAFF.

The chain carries TRBV9 and TRBJ2-5; TRBD2 agrees at 8 bases. Per germline, CDR1 SGDLS and CDR2 YYNGEE. V was pared by 0 bases and J by 0 bases, with 10 bases of the junction left unmatched. This CDR3 has 18 amino acids. CDR3 DNA sequence: TGTGCCAGCAGCGTAGCTTCGACTAGCGTACTCCACCAAGAGACCCAGTACTTC. It translates to CASSVASTSVLHQETQYF. The full variable domain, rest sourced from reference TRBV9 and TRBJ2-5, is DSGVTQTPKHLITATGQRVTLRCSPRSGDLSVYWYQQSLDQGLQFLIQYYNGEERAKGNILERFSAQQFPDLHSELNLSSLELGDSALYFCASSVASTSVLHQETQYFGPGTRLLVL.

This clone was seen just once. The V and J genes are TRBV2 and TRBJ1-2; tentative D call: TRBD1 (6 bases). Looked up from germline, CDR1 is SNHLY and CDR2 is FYNNEI. The CDR3 is 14 residues long. V lost 7 bases and J lost 4, with 16 bases in between. The CDR3 coding sequence is TGTGCCAGCACAACGGGGGGGGCCGTCTATGGCTACACCTTC. Protein: CASTTGGAVYGYTF.

The chain combines TRBV6-1 with TRBJ2-5; D is perhaps TRBD1 (6 bases). Germline assignment: CDR1 MNHNS and CDR2 SASEGT. This CDR3 has 12 residues. Trimming left V 4 bases short and J 9 bases short, with 12 bases between. CDR3 coding DNA: TGTGCCAGCAGTGGCCAGGGGTGGTCCCAGTACTTC. Translation gives CASSGQGWSQYF.

This chain uses TRBV6-1 with TRBJ1-3; D is unresolved. The length of the CDR3 is 14 residues. Trimming removed 4 bases from V and 3 bases from J, with 10 bases in between. Germline V gene lookup returns CDR1 MNHNS and CDR2 SASEGT. CDR3 sequence reads: CASSGGFGGNTIYF. DNA of the CDR3: TGTGCCAGCAGTGGAGGATTCGGTGGAAACACCATATATTTT.

Concerning this clone itself: The sample holds other DNA sequences that translate to the same CDR3. V gene TRBV19 combines with J gene TRBJ1-5; 7 nucleotides match TRBD1. The CDR3 sequence is 14 residues long. V was pared by 2 bases and J by 5 bases, with 3 bases of the junction left unmatched. Germline CDR1 and CDR2: LNHDA and SQIVND (reference sequence). For the CDR3, the DNA is TGTGCCAGTAGTATACGACAGGGTGATCAGCCCCAGCATTTT. This encodes CASSIRQGDQPQHF.

This chain connects TRBV5-5 to TRBJ2-7; 10 bases fit TRBD2. The CDR3 totals 19 residues. Germline V gene sequence: CDR1 SGHKS, CDR2 YYEKEE (reference sequence). The junction had 16 bases not matched to a gene; V was cut back by 4 bases and J by 0 bases. For the CDR3, the DNA is TGTGCCAGCAGCGGCAGGGGGTCTGGGACTAGCGCAGACTCCTACGAGCAGTACTTC. Its protein product is CASSGRGSGTSADSYEQYF.

This rearrangement joins TRBV5-4 to TRBJ2-1; TRBD1 matches at 8 bases. The trim removed 3 bases at V and 4 bases at J, leaving 3 bases unmatched. Germline V gene lookup returns CDR1 SGHNT and CDR2 YYREEE (reference sequence). This CDR3 is built from 14 residues. The CDR3 nucleotides are TGTGCCAGCAGCTACGGGACAGGATACAATGAGCAGTTCTTC. Translated, it gives CASSYGTGYNEQFF.

The J gene is TRBJ1-1, the V gene TRBV2; 10 bases line up with TRBD1. The CDR3 has 15 amino acids. Germline loops: CDR1 SNHLY, CDR2 FYNNEI. Trimming removed 4 bases from V and 4 bases from J; junction bases left unmatched: 6. CDR3 residues: CASSGTGGPGTEAFF. The CDR3 DNA sequence: TGTGCCAGCAGTGGGACAGGGGGGCCGGGCACTGAAGCTTTCTTT.

V usage is TRBV28 and J usage is TRBJ2-3; 7 bases align to TRBD1. The CDR3 is 13 residues long. Germline V gene data show CDR1 as MDHEN and CDR2 as SYDVKM. V lost 4 bases to trimming and J lost 6 bases; unmatched junction nucleotides: 4. CDR3: CASSSGGRDTQYF. CDR3 nucleotide sequence: TGTGCCAGCAGTTCAGGGGGAAGGGATACGCAGTATTTT.

This clone appeared a single time. V usage is TRBV6-6 and J usage is TRBJ2-5; 7 bases align to TRBD2. Looked up from germline, CDR1 is MNHNY and CDR2 is SVGAGI (reference sequence). There are 14 residues in the CDR3. The V gene end was trimmed by 0 bases and the J gene end by 4 bases; junction bases not matched to a gene: 2. Here the CDR3 reads CASSYSPGGETQYF. The CDR3 DNA reads TGTGCCAGCAGTTACTCGCCGGGAGGAGAGACCCAGTACTTC.

The V and J genes are TRBV6-1 and TRBJ1-2; D not certain. CDR1 is MNHNS and CDR2 is SASEGT in the germline V gene. V was pared by 3 bases and J by 1 base, with 6 bases between. This CDR3 is built from 13 residues. The CDR3 DNA sequence: TGTGCCAGCAGTGAGACGGGTAACTATGGCTACACCTTC. It encodes CASSETGNYGYTF.

The chain combines TRBV30 with TRBJ1-1; D is undetermined. The CDR3 is 14 amino acids. V was trimmed by 0 bases and J by 0 bases, leaving 8 bases between them. Germline CDR1 reads GTSNPN; CDR2 reads SVGIG (reference sequence). In nucleotides, the CDR3 is TGTGCCTGGAGTGTACTTGAGATGAACACTGAAGCTTTCTTT. The encoded protein is CAWSVLEMNTEAFF.

The chain couples TRBV10-3 to TRBJ2-2; 10 bases agree with TRBD1. V trimming: 10 bases; J trimming: 3 bases; junction bases outside the gene matches: 5. CDR1 and CDR2 from the germline V gene are ENHRY and SYGVKD. This CDR3 is built from 14 residues. The CDR3 protein is CASTGTGDTGELFF. The CDR3 nucleotides are TGTGCCAGTACCGGGACAGGGGACACCGGGGAGCTGTTTTTT.

V usage is TRBV27 and J usage is TRBJ1-2, with TRBD1 matching 7 bases. CDR1 MNHEY and CDR2 SMNVEV come from the germline V gene (reference sequence). The CDR3 sequence is 15 residues long. Trimming at V came to 3 bases and at J to 7 bases, leaving 11 bases not matched to a gene. CDR3 nucleotides: TGTGCCAGCAGTTTCAGACAGGGAACTCTGGGTGGCTACACCTTC. Translation: CASSFRQGTLGGYTF.

The chain has TRBV5-6 and TRBJ2-5, with TRBD1 as a possible D gene (5 bases). This CDR3 comprises 15 residues. In germline, CDR1 is SGHDT, CDR2 YYEEEE. Trimming stripped 4 bases from V and 1 base from J, with 14 bases between. Here the CDR3 reads CASSEGDRSQETQYF. The CDR3 coding sequence is TGTGCCAGCAGCGAAGGAGACAGATCCCAAGAGACCCAGTACTTC. Filled out from reference TRBV5-6 and TRBJ2-5, the complete variable domain reads DAGVTQSPTHLIKTRGQQVTLRCSPKSGHDTVSWYQQALGQGPQFIFQYYEEEERQRGNFPDRFSGHQFPNYSSELNVNALLLGDSALYLCASSEGDRSQETQYFGPGTRLLVL.

The chain carries TRBV6-5 and TRBJ1-4; D is ambiguous. V dropped 6 bases and J dropped 8 bases, with 10 bases sitting between them. Germline loops: CDR1 MNHEY, CDR2 SVGAGI. The CDR3 is made up of 12 amino acids. CDR3 region: CASRGGGEKLFF. The CDR3 DNA sequence: TGTGCCAGCAGGGGAGGTGGAGAAAAACTGTTTTTT.

The V call is TRBV18, the J call TRBJ2-3, with 8 bases fitting TRBD2. With 1 base clipped from V and 0 bases from J, the junction kept 3 bases outside the gene matches. Per germline, CDR1 KGHSH and CDR2 LQKENI. The CDR3 length is 16 residues. The CDR3 region is CASSPRSGGSTDTQYF. CDR3 sequence (DNA): TGTGCCAGCTCACCACGGAGCGGGGGTAGCACAGATACGCAGTATTTT.